This is a list of T cell receptor beta chains from one sample in a study of OX40 agonist ivuxolimab in advanced cancers. Here immunoSEQ multiplex PCR was the method, and the copy in TCRdb shows in-frame clones only, minus some. The sample contains about 67,000 clones, roughly 88% of which appear only once. The starting material was CD4+ or CD8+ T cells sorted from blood, obtained in a trial of the OX40 agonist ivuxolimab. These receptors were collected from an adult with an advanced solid tumor such as melanoma, head and neck, liver or kidney cancer. Each CDR3 is given with its conserved first and last residue.

>TRBJ2-1|TRBV6-1
CASSETGTSGREGFF
>TRBJ2-1|TRBV21-1
CASRKGGQADNEQFF
>TRBJ1-5|TRBV11-2
CASSLDRAQPQHF
>TRBJ2-1|TRBV19
CASSTIAAHNEQFF
>TRBJ2-3|TRBV15
CATSRGQGEVDTQYF
>TRBJ1-2|TRBV25-1
CASSEYEPGSYTF
>TRBJ1-1|TRBV25-1
CASSELGRAAEAFF
>TRBJ1-6|TRBV6-1
CASSEGAISSRGSLINSPLHF
>TRBJ2-2|TRBV5-6
CASSRPFGSIDTGELFF
>TRBJ1-2|TRBV15
CATSTREGGRYGYTF
>TRBJ2-1|TRBV9
CASSEGSPYNEQFF
>TRBJ2-2|TRBV7-7
CASSVQGRGGELFF
>TRBJ2-3|TRBV7-2
CASRAPSTDTQYF
>TRBJ1-4|TRBV19
CASMRGRGYNEKLFF
>TRBJ1-2|TRBV5-4
CASRPPWGQGDYGYTF
>TRBJ2-2|TRBV7-9
CASSLALQLANTGELFF
>TRBJ2-3|TRBV5-1
CASTPEAVLVDTQYF
>TRBJ2-7|TRBV5-4
CASSSDFYEQYF
>TRBJ2-5|TRBV4-2
CASSQTGGAIQETQYF
>TRBJ2-1|TRBV4-1
CASSQPASGQSYNEQFF
>TRBJ2-1|TRBV18
CASSPLTTSFDNEQFF
>TRBJ1-5|TRBV7-2
CASSLRQGQPQHF
>TRBJ2-1|TRBV6-6
CASTLAGGYNEQFF
>TRBJ2-1|TRBV10-1
CASSALAGVGNEQFF
>TRBJ2-5|TRBV11-2
CASSFWGAVEETQYF
>TRBJ1-2|TRBV7-9
CASSFIQGAYTF
>TRBJ2-7|TRBV6-5
CASSRDRDISYEQYF
>TRBJ2-5|TRBV7-9
CASSLRLRETQYF
>TRBJ2-7|TRBV2
CASRTGTMNYEQYF
>TRBJ2-5|TRBV28
CASSLRQGWYQETQYF
>TRBJ1-2|TRBV5-4
CASSFLANYGYTF
>TRBJ2-1|TRBV11-3
CASSPTAGSNEQFF
>TRBJ1-5|TRBV27
CASSLEGQGYQPQHF
>TRBJ2-1|TRBV18
CASSRAGTDNEQFF
>TRBJ1-2|TRBV28
CASSSQGRGYTF
>TRBJ2-3|TRBV18
CASSPFSGIGTDTQYF
>TRBJ2-1|TRBV5-1
CASSLGLAGLDEQFF
>TRBJ2-2|TRBV5-1
CASSPRPVTGNTGELFF
>TRBJ2-7|TRBV7-3
CASSLGQGGGEQYF
>NA|TRBV28
CASSLMSRRFHEQYF
>TRBJ1-2|TRBV19
CASSEQVGESYGYTF
>TRBJ2-5|TRBV19
CASSSRQGTVLEETQYF
>TRBJ1-1|TRBV28
CASSWAAGGGGAFF
>TRBJ2-5|TRBV2
CASSTGTGRETQYF
>TRBJ2-1|TRBV7-2
CASLPKGGLSSYNEQFF
>TRBJ2-7|TRBV12-1
CASSSTHRGRVSYEQYF
>TRBJ2-7|TRBV14
CASSLLAGEIFSYEQYF
>TRBJ1-3|TRBV6-1
CASRDDASGNTIYF
>TRBJ2-7|TRBV6-5
CASTPGTGLYEQYF
>TRBJ1-1|TRBV2
CASSTDGMNTEAFF
>TRBJ2-7|TRBV2
CASNLLRQGITYEQYF